The next 19 T cell receptor beta chains were all read from a single sample in a study of cytomegalovirus exposure and HLA in healthy donors. The repertoire was sequenced with immunoSEQ multiplex PCR; TCRdb's copy has only in-frame clones and lacks some. Among about 160,000 clones listed, approximately 90% were seen once. Sample: PBMCs. The receptors here all came from a man aged 18-30 years in good health and CMV-seronegative.

The chain carries TRBV19 and TRBJ1-4; TRBD1 matches at 7 bases. CDR3 size: 15 residues. V was pared by 5 bases and J by 6 bases, with 9 bases of the junction left unmatched. CDR1 and CDR2 (germline): LNHDA, SQIVND (reference sequence). In nucleotides, the CDR3 is TGTGCCAGTAGTGGAGACAGGGATTCTTATGAAAAACTGTTTTTT. As protein: CASSGDRDSYEKLFF.

The chain joins TRBV2 to TRBJ2-1; 9 positions match TRBD1. The CDR3 extends over 13 amino acids. V was clipped by 8 bases and J by 6 bases; unmatched bases: 5. The germline V gene encodes CDR1 SNHLY and CDR2 FYNNEI. The CDR3 DNA reads as TGTGCCAGCGGGGGGACAGGGACCAATGAGCAGTTCTTC. This sequence encodes CASGGTGTNEQFF.

This chain uses TRBV6-5 with TRBJ2-7, with 7 bases matching TRBD1. After removal of 8 bases from V and 6 bases from J, the junction contained 10 bases not matched to a gene. Germline-derived CDR1 and CDR2 are MNHEY and SVGAGI. The CDR3 length is 13 residues. DNA for the CDR3: TGTGCCAGCGCAACCATCCCAGGGGGCGAGCAGTACGTC. It yields the protein CASATIPGGEQYV.

The chain links TRBV18 to TRBJ2-5, with 7 bases that match TRBD2. J gave up 5 bases and V 6 bases, and 18 bases lay outside the gene matches. This CDR3 region has 17 residues. CDR1 is KGHSH, CDR2 LQKENI, per germline. For the CDR3, the DNA is TGTGCCAGCTCGACGAACCCCGGGCTAGCGGATCTGGAGACCCAGTACTTC. As protein: CASSTNPGLADLETQYF.

Comments on this clone: The identical CDR3 is also encoded by other nucleotide sequences in the sample. This chain uses TRBV27 with TRBJ2-7; tentative D call: TRBD1 (6 bases). There are 12 residues in the CDR3. Trimming shortened V by 5 bases and J by 4 bases, and 9 bases separated the two germline ends. Germline values: CDR1 MNHEY, CDR2 SMNVEV (reference sequence). CDR3 residues: CASSPTGYEQYF. The CDR3 DNA is TGTGCCAGCAGTCCTACAGGGTACGAGCAGTACTTC.

The chain combines TRBV28 with TRBJ2-2, with TRBD1 matching 10 bases. The CDR3 runs to 13 residues. From germline, CDR1 is MDHEN and CDR2 SYDVKM. With V trimmed by 9 bases and J by 9 bases, 7 bases remained unmatched. CDR3 DNA sequence: TGTGCCAGTCAGACAGGGGGCATACGGGAGCTGTTTTTT. It codes for CASQTGGIRELFF.

The rearrangement uses TRBV27 and TRBJ1-2, with 9 nucleotides matching TRBD1. Per the germline V gene, CDR1 is MNHEY and CDR2 is SMNVEV (reference sequence). This CDR3 is built from 13 residues. Trimming cost V 6 bases and J 8 bases; bases outside gene matches: 7. The CDR3 sequence: CASRDLGQGGYTF. The CDR3 coding sequence is TGTGCCAGCAGGGACCTGGGACAGGGCGGCTACACCTTC.

In its sample, this clone was seen once. J is TRBJ1-2 and V is TRBV10-2, with TRBD1 as a possible D gene (5 bases). The CDR3 consists of 15 residues. V lost 0 bases and J lost 6, with 14 bases in between. Germline CDR1 is WSHSY and CDR2 is SAAADI. The CDR3 spells CASSESAGNIDGYTF. CDR3 coding DNA: TGCGCCAGCAGTGAGTCGGCAGGGAATATCGATGGCTACACCTTC.

The chain recombines TRBV5-1 with TRBJ1-3; possible D gene TRBD1, 6 bases. Germline V CDR1 and CDR2: SGHRS, YFSETQ. The CDR3 spans 17 residues. Trimming took 2 bases from V and 0 from J, leaving 15 bases between them. In DNA, the CDR3 is TGCGCCAGCAGCTTCGCGACAGGCGCGAGCTCTGGAAACACCATATATTTT. Amino acids: CASSFATGASSGNTIYF.

The rearrangement joins TRBV19 to TRBJ2-7, with 7 bases aligning to TRBD1. Germline CDR1 LNHDA, CDR2 SQIVND (reference sequence). The CDR3 length is 19 residues. The junction had 20 bases not matched to a gene; V was cut back by 6 bases and J by 0 bases. This CDR3 reads CASRRGALYRGPSSYEQYV. Written as DNA, the CDR3 is TGTGCCAGTAGACGGGGAGCCCTATACAGGGGACCGTCCTCCTACGAGCAGTACGTC.

The gene calls are TRBV7-6 and TRBJ1-2, with 8 bases aligning to TRBD1. This CDR3 is 14 amino acids long. Germline CDR1 and CDR2: SGHVS and FNYEAQ. V gave up 4 bases and J gave up 4 bases; unmatched junction bases: 5. CDR3 in DNA: TGTGCCAGCAGCTCGGGACAGGCGACCTATGGCTACACCTTC. As protein: CASSSGQATYGYTF.

This clone has only a few counts. This CDR3 reads CASSLIPGNYGYTF. The CDR3 region has the DNA TGTGCCAGCAGCTTAATTCCGGGGAACTATGGCTACACCTTC. This chain connects TRBV11-2 to TRBJ1-2; D is unclear. The CDR3 runs to 14 residues. Trimming took 2 bases from V and 2 from J, leaving 9 bases between them. Per germline, CDR1 SGHAT and CDR2 FQNNGV.

J is TRBJ2-1 and V is TRBV29-1; 9 nucleotides align to TRBD2. CDR1 is SQVTM and CDR2 is ANQGSEA in the germline V gene. CDR3 length equals 14 residues. Losses at the gene ends were 7 bases for V and 6 bases for J; bases not matched to a gene: 10. The CDR3 DNA follows: TGCAGCGCCGCGGGCGGGAGGGGTGTCAATGAGCAGTTCTTC. Its translation is CSAAGGRGVNEQFF.

The chain carries TRBV4-1 and TRBJ2-3, with a possible D match to TRBD2 (6 bases). Germline lookup yields CDR1 MGHRA and CDR2 YSYEKL. Trimming cost V 4 bases and J 2 bases, with 16 bases left between them. The CDR3 is 16 amino acids. The CDR3 reads CASSRGRDSFTDTQYF. For the CDR3, the DNA is TGCGCCAGCAGCCGGGGCCGGGACTCCTTCACAGATACGCAGTATTTT.

This rearrangement joins TRBV7-9 to TRBJ1-5, with no clear D. The V gene's germline CDR1 is SEHNR and CDR2 FQNEAQ (reference sequence). V was pared by 3 bases and J by 7 bases, with 10 bases between. The CDR3 consists of 13 residues. CDR3 bases: TGTGCCAGCAGCTTTCAGGTTGGCCAGCCCCAGCATTTT. As protein: CASSFQVGQPQHF.

The V and J genes are TRBV4-1 and TRBJ1-5, with D possibly TRBD1 on 6 matching bases. Germline CDR1 reads MGHRA; CDR2 reads YSYEKL. The CDR3 has 15 residues. Trimming took off 2 bases at V and 4 bases at J, with 12 bases between the two ends. The CDR3 region is CASSQTGPRNQPQHF. The CDR3 coding sequence is TGCGCCAGCAGCCAAACAGGGCCGAGGAATCAGCCCCAGCATTTT.

The chain links TRBV5-4 to TRBJ1-2, with 10 positions matching TRBD1. The ends lost 3 bases at V and 2 bases at J; junction bases unmatched: 1. CDR1 SGHNT and CDR2 YYREEE come from the germline V gene (reference sequence). This CDR3 spans 14 amino acids. The CDR3 DNA reads TGTGCCAGCAGCTGGGGACAGGGGAACTATGGCTACACCTTC. Translating gives CASSWGQGNYGYTF.

A remark on this clone: One end of the junction is discordant with germline, which a read error may explain. The chain has TRBV7-7 and TRBJ2-5; possibly TRBD1 for D (5 bases). CDR3 length equals 14 residues. Germline V CDR1 and CDR2: SSHAT, FNYEAQ (reference sequence). CDR3 sequence (DNA): TGTGCTAGCAGCTTAGGGGTAGGGGCAGAGACCCAGTACTTC. This sequence encodes CASSLGVGAETQYF.

V and J are TRBV10-3 and TRBJ2-3, with 15 bases aligning to TRBD2. There are 15 residues in the CDR3. Germline-derived CDR1 and CDR2 are ENHRY and SYGVKD. The J segment lost 5 bases and the V segment lost 7 bases, leaving 4 bases of the junction unmatched. The CDR3: CAIKGLAGGGDTQYF. In DNA form, the CDR3 reads TGTGCCATCAAGGGACTAGCGGGGGGTGGAGATACGCAGTATTTT.